Listed below are T cell receptor beta chains from one sample, sequenced in a study of control samples from healthy donors and cancer patients. Clones were read by immunoSEQ multiplex PCR, and TCRdb kept only the in-frame ones, dropping some. This sample yields tens of thousands of clones, of which 84% are seen a single time; over 13% belongs to the top ten. Material for sequencing was blood. The receptors were gathered from a man aged 50-59 years in good health. Both conserved end residues are part of each CDR3. The order of the fields is J gene, D gene, V gene, clone size, CDR3 protein, CDR3 DNA. A D gene is named only where the DNA matches it firmly. Size is stated for part of the rows, as once, few or many counts, or as a class when the clone is expanded.

TRBJ2-5 | TRBD2 | TRBV7-9 | . | CASSLRLAGGSPRETQYF | TGTGCCAGCAGCTTAAGACTAGCGGGAGGCTCCCCGAGAGAGACCCAGTACTTC
TRBJ1-3 | . | TRBV7-9 | . | CASSHGGGNTIYF | TGTGCCAGCAGTCACGGAGGAGGAAACACCATATATTTT
TRBJ2-5 | TRBD2 | TRBV30 | . | CAWSVPGRGETQYF | TGTGCCTGGAGTGTACCCGGGAGGGGGGAGACCCAGTACTTC
TRBJ2-2 | TRBD1 | TRBV24-1 | . | CATDERTGTGELFF | TGTGCCACCGACGAGAGGACAGGGACCGGGGAGCTGTTTTTT
TRBJ1-2 | TRBD1 | TRBV5-5 | . | CASSFSGQAVSSYGYTF | TGTGCCAGCAGCTTCTCGGGACAGGCTGTTTCTTCCTATGGCTACACCTTC
TRBJ2-7 | . | TRBV30 | . | CAWSDLRGQYF | TGTGCCTGGAGTGACCTACGGGGGCAGTACTTC
TRBJ1-4 | . | TRBV7-8 | once | CASSPRTPGEKLFF | TGTGCCAGCAGCCCCAGGACACCCGGGGAAAAACTGTTTTTT
TRBJ2-1 | . | TRBV30 | . | CAWKQEQSWQFF | TGTGCCTGGAAACAGGAGCAGTCCTGGCAGTTCTTC
TRBJ1-5 | . | TRBV27 | . | CASSFSNQPQHF | TGTGCCAGCAGTTTTAGCAATCAGCCCCAGCATTTT
TRBJ1-1 | . | TRBV18 | . | CASSQDRHTEAFF | TGTGCCAGCTCACAGGATAGGCACACTGAAGCTTTCTTT
TRBJ1-1 | . | TRBV18 | . | CASSTQTGNTEAFF | TGTGCCAGCTCAACTCAAACAGGGAACACTGAAGCTTTCTTT
TRBJ2-1 | TRBD2 | TRBV7-8 | . | CASSLGTSGGGSYNEQFF | TGTGCCAGCAGCTTAGGGACTAGCGGGGGTGGGTCCTACAATGAGCAGTTCTTC
TRBJ1-1 | . | TRBV5-4 | . | CASSLPEETEAFF | TGTGCCAGCAGCTTACCAGAGGAGACTGAAGCTTTCTTT
TRBJ2-7 | . | TRBV9 | . | CASSVGGTANGEQYF | TGTGCCAGCAGCGTAGGGGGGACGGCAAACGGCGAGCAGTACTTC
TRBJ2-7 | TRBD1 | TRBV5-6 | once | CASSLIGTGGNEQYF | TGTGCCAGCAGCTTGATAGGGACAGGGGGCAACGAGCAGTACTTC
TRBJ2-5 | TRBD2 | TRBV7-2 | . | CASSLDRSGRTQYF | TGTGCCAGCAGCTTAGATCGTAGCGGGAGGACCCAGTACTTC
TRBJ2-5 | . | TRBV11-3 | . | CASSVWTGRGSVETQYF | TGTGCCAGCAGCGTATGGACAGGTCGCGGGAGTGTGGAGACCCAGTACTTC
TRBJ1-3 | . | TRBV30 | . | CAHGGGYWGNTIYF | TGTGCTCATGGGGGGGGATATTGGGGAAACACCATATATTTT
TRBJ2-1 | TRBD1 | TRBV13 | . | CASRGTGAGPEQFF | TGTGCCAGCAGGGGGACAGGGGCCGGACCTGAGCAGTTCTTC
TRBJ1-1 | TRBD1 | TRBV5-1 | . | CASSPGQGRAEAFF | TGCGCCAGCAGCCCTGGACAGGGAAGGGCTGAAGCTTTCTTT
TRBJ1-1 | . | TRBV7-3 | . | CASSSPGTEAFF | TGTGCCAGCAGCTCCCCAGGGACTGAAGCTTTCTTT
TRBJ1-5 | . | TRBV2 | . | CASSIQGTNQPQHF | TGTGCCAGCAGTATACAGGGAACTAATCAGCCCCAGCATTTT
TRBJ2-5 | . | TRBV12-3/TRBV12-4 | . | CASNRNAQETQYF | TGTGCCAGCAACCGGAACGCCCAAGAGACCCAGTACTTC
TRBJ2-3 | TRBD2 | TRBV9 | . | CASSLRRGGTSGRSDTQYF | TGTGCCAGCAGCCTACGAAGGGGGGGGACTAGCGGGCGTTCAGATACGCAGTATTTT